The present entry profiles one T cell receptor beta chain with its context. Antigen specificity is unknown. Per germline, CDR1 PRHDT and CDR2 FYEKMQ (reference sequence). The length of the CDR3 is 17 residues. V lost 5 bases, J lost 1 base, and 5 bases stayed unmatched. The naive CD8 population came from CD45RO-negative cells selected for CCR7, without terminally differentiated effector memory CD45RA+ cells. The data originate from a study of shared clonotypes between healthy human individuals. Notes on the study in general: Shared clonotypes across all four donors exceeded non-shared ones in generation probability. Larger richness was generally estimated for naive than memory subsets.

This was a deep-level run. TCRdb keeps only in-frame clones here, not all; method: immunoSEQ multiplex PCR. This table has 630,000 or so clones, roughly 98% appearing once. The source material was naive CD8+ T cells sorted from blood. This sequence was found in a man aged 25-45 years in good health. The chain uses TRBV13 and TRBJ2-7; TRBD2 agrees at 16 bases. CDR3 sequence reads: CASSPGLAGGPSYEQYF. In nucleotides, the CDR3 is TGTGCCAGCAGCCCGGGACTAGCGGGAGGGCCTTCCTACGAGCAGTACTTC.